This TCR beta chain was captured by sequencing in a study of blood T cell repertoires in COVID-19. The overall study: The United States, Italy and Spain were the sources of the acute and convalescent COVID-19 samples. From T cells, B-cell-depleted T cells, or PBMCs came the material, which was cDNA or gDNA.

This clone has only a few counts. Original processing methods: Nucleated cell counts were estimated from reference gene primer amplification. Profiling relied on immunoSEQ multiplex PCR, and the TCRdb table lists in-frame clones only, not all of them. V, J and clone size are taken as reported in that table, and D and trimming were inferred from the DNA itself. This sample yields about 110,000 clones, of which about 70% are seen a single time; approximately 0.88% belongs to the top ten. The clonotype comes from a human donor with acute or convalescent COVID-19. The donor label of this sample is uncertain. Sequenced sample: peripheral blood.

The CDR3 nucleotides are TGTGCCAGCAGCCCTGGACAGGGTGGCTACACCTTC. Translating it yields CASSPGQGGYTF. V is TRBV11-2 and J is TRBJ1-2; 8 bases align to TRBD1. The V and J ends lost 5 bases and 7 bases, in that order; junction bases with no gene match: 3. The CDR3 is made up of 12 amino acids. The germline CDR1 and CDR2 sequences are SGHAT and FQNNGV.